These 22 T cell receptor beta chains originate from one sample sequenced in a study of T cell changes during pregnancy in multiple sclerosis. Assay: immunoSEQ multiplex PCR; the TCRdb copy retains only in-frame clones and omits some. In the table there are about 52,000 clones, approximately 92% of which are singletons. Sequenced material: CD4+ T cells from peripheral blood mononuclear cells, taken before pregnancy. The origin of the receptors is a female donor with multiple sclerosis, enrolled in a pregnancy study.

The chain has TRBV6-4 and TRBJ2-1; the match to TRBD2 covers 7 bases. The germline V gene encodes CDR1 MRHNA and CDR2 SNTAGT. CDR3 length: 13 residues. The trim removed 5 bases at V and 10 bases at J, leaving 8 bases unmatched. CDR3 loop: CASSPTSFQEQFF. CDR3 sequence (DNA): TGTGCCAGCAGTCCGACTAGCTTTCAAGAGCAGTTCTTC.

The V gene is TRBV7-9, the J gene TRBJ2-1; TRBD1 matches at 7 bases. Trimming removed 7 bases from V and 6 bases from J; junction bases left unmatched: 12. The CDR3 extends over 15 amino acids. Germline V gene lookup returns CDR1 SEHNR and CDR2 FQNEAQ (reference sequence). The CDR3 is CASTPGQGEINEQFF. CDR3 bases: TGTGCCAGCACCCCGGGGCAGGGGGAGATCAATGAGCAGTTCTTC. Drawing the rest from reference TRBV7-9 and TRBJ2-1, the complete variable domain is DTGVSQNPRHKITKRGQNVTFRCDPISEHNRLYWYRQTLGQGPEFLTYFQNEAQLEKSRLLSDRFSAERPKGSFSTLEIQRTEQGDSAMYLCASTPGQGEINEQFFGPGTRLTVL.

This clone was detected only once. This chain links TRBV9 with TRBJ1-2; the match to TRBD1 covers 9 bases. CDR1 is SGDLS and CDR2 is YYNGEE in the germline V gene. CDR3 length: 15 residues. Losses at the gene ends were 2 bases for V and 8 bases for J; bases not matched to a gene: 10. The CDR3 DNA is TGTGCCAGCAGCGTCGCCGGGACAGGGCTTTCCGGCTACACCTTC. It specifies CASSVAGTGLSGYTF.

V gene TRBV19 combines with J gene TRBJ2-5; D is perhaps TRBD1 (5 bases). Germline assignment: CDR1 LNHDA and CDR2 SQIVND (reference sequence). V lost 1 base, J lost 4 bases, and 10 bases lay in between. The CDR3 is 14 amino acids. In DNA, the CDR3 is TGTGCCAGTAGTATAGCAGGGCCGGGAGAGACCCAGTACTTC. This sequence encodes CASSIAGPGETQYF.

V usage is TRBV4-3 and J usage is TRBJ2-5, with 7 bases that match TRBD2. Trimming took 3 bases from V and 5 from J; bases not matched to a gene: 6. Per germline, CDR1 LGHNA and CDR2 YSLEER. The CDR3 is 14 residues long. The CDR3: CASSQGLTAETQYF. The CDR3 nucleotides read TGCGCCAGCAGCCAGGGACTAACTGCCGAGACCCAGTACTTC.

The V call is TRBV27, the J call TRBJ2-1; 8 bases are a match to TRBD2. The CDR3 has 16 residues. The V and J ends lost 4 bases and 1 base, in that order; junction bases with no gene match: 6. CDR1 and CDR2 (germline): MNHEY, SMNVEV (reference sequence). Here the CDR3 DNA reads TGTGCCAGCAGTTACGGAGCGGGAGTTTCCTACAATGAGCAGTTCTTC. Its protein product is CASSYGAGVSYNEQFF.

This chain uses TRBV5-6 with TRBJ2-7; weak D call: TRBD2 (5 bases). The germline V and J ends were trimmed by 1 base and 0 bases, with 5 bases remaining between them. Germline assignment: CDR1 SGHDT and CDR2 YYEEEE. This CDR3 has 13 amino acids. The CDR3 protein is CASSLRGSYEQYF. The DNA of the CDR3 is TGTGCCAGCAGCTTGCGGGGCTCCTACGAGCAGTACTTC.

This clone has more than one count but fewer than ten. This rearrangement joins TRBV4-1 to TRBJ1-1; maybe TRBD1 (6 bases). This CDR3 contains 15 residues. Trimming stripped 5 bases from V and 4 bases from J, with 17 bases between. The germline V gene encodes CDR1 MGHRA and CDR2 YSYEKL. CDR3 amino acids: CASSSGRGRVTEAFF. The CDR3 region has the DNA TGCGCCAGCAGCTCGGGGCGGGGGCGGGTCACTGAAGCTTTCTTT.

The chain is built from TRBV6-5 and TRBJ2-7, with D maybe TRBD2 (5 bases). The ends were cut back, 2 bases at V and 7 bases at J, with 15 bases in the middle. CDR3 size: 14 residues. Germline V lookup: CDR1 MNHEY, CDR2 SVGAGI. The CDR3 loop is CASSYASPTGEQYF. CDR3 nucleotides: TGTGCCAGCAGTTACGCATCTCCCACGGGGGAGCAGTACTTC.

The V call is TRBV6-1, the J call TRBJ2-6, with D maybe TRBD2 (5 bases). This CDR3 comprises 15 residues. Germline CDR1 reads MNHNS; CDR2 reads SASEGT. The ends were cut back, 7 bases at V and 2 bases at J, with 12 bases in the middle. CDR3 residues: CASIEWRTGANVLTF. The DNA for the CDR3 is TGTGCCAGCATAGAGTGGAGGACTGGGGCCAACGTCCTGACTTTC.

This sequence joins TRBV28 and TRBJ2-7; 9 bases map to TRBD1. J was trimmed by 3 bases and V by 3 bases; bases with no gene match: 9. Germline V gene lookup returns CDR1 MDHEN and CDR2 SYDVKM. CDR3 length: 16 residues. CDR3 bases: TGTGCCAGCAGTTTCAATGCCTGGACAGGGGACTACGAGCAGTACTTC. It specifies CASSFNAWTGDYEQYF.

The chain links TRBV19 to TRBJ1-1, with a tentative D call TRBD1 (6 bases). V gave up 6 bases and J gave up 3 bases, with 17 bases separating them. Germline-derived CDR1 and CDR2 are LNHDA and SQIVND (reference sequence). The CDR3 consists of 15 residues. DNA for the CDR3: TGTGCCAGTAGGATACTTGGACAGCTGGACACTGAAGCTTTCTTT. Translation gives CASRILGQLDTEAFF.

The rearrangement uses TRBV27 and TRBJ2-5; D remains unclear. The DNA end favors TRBJ2-7, so the J call may be wrong. The CDR3 sequence is 9 residues long. Germline V CDR1 and CDR2: MNHEY, SMNVEV (reference sequence). The chain's CDR3 is CASTYEQYF. The CDR3 nucleotides read TGTGCCAGCACCTACGAGCAGTACTTC.

This clone is a singleton in its sample. Written as DNA, the CDR3 is TGTGCCAGCTCACCGGACAGATTCATGAACACTGAAGCTTTCTTT. It encodes CASSPDRFMNTEAFF. The chain couples TRBV18 to TRBJ1-1; D may be TRBD1 (6 bases). The CDR3 covers 15 residues. Germline CDR1 reads KGHSH; CDR2 reads LQKENI. V lost 3 bases, J lost 0 bases, and 11 bases lay in between.

The chain is built from TRBV2 and TRBJ2-7; 7 bases line up with TRBD1. The CDR3 contains 14 residues. Germline CDR1 is SNHLY and CDR2 is FYNNEI. V gave up 5 bases and J gave up 1 base; unmatched junction bases: 5. The DNA of the CDR3 is TGTGCCAGCAGTAGACAGGGTTCGTCCTACGAGCAGTACTTC. It specifies CASSRQGSSYEQYF.

This clone came up a few times. The chain combines TRBV19 with TRBJ1-1, with 7 bases identical to TRBD1. The germline V gene encodes CDR1 LNHDA and CDR2 SQIVND (reference sequence). The CDR3 length is 13 residues. V shed 4 bases, J shed 5 bases, and the junction held 4 bases outside the gene matches. The CDR3, as DNA: TGTGCCAGTAGTAGGGACAGAAGTACTGAAGCTTTCTTT. This gives the protein CASSRDRSTEAFF.

This chain links TRBV5-4 with TRBJ2-2; D perhaps matches TRBD2 (5 bases). This CDR3 comprises 16 residues. From germline, CDR1 is SGHNT and CDR2 YYREEE (reference sequence). The V gene lost 2 bases and the J gene lost 7 bases, with 18 bases spanning the gap. CDR3 coding DNA: TGTGCCAGCAGCTTAAAGGCTAGCCACATGAGCGGGGAGCTGTTTTTT. This codes for CASSLKASHMSGELFF.

V is TRBV6-4 and J is TRBJ2-2; D call uncertain. The V end lost 5 bases, the J end lost 3 bases, and 10 bases lay between the germline ends. The CDR3 has 14 amino acids. Germline lookup yields CDR1 MRHNA and CDR2 SNTAGT. The CDR3 DNA reads as TGTGCCAGCAGTACCTTAGCAGACACCGGGGAGCTGTTTTTT. Translated, it gives CASSTLADTGELFF.

The rearrangement uses TRBV5-4 and TRBJ1-1; 10 bases fit TRBD1. J was trimmed by 10 bases and V by 3 bases; bases with no gene match: 9. There are 14 residues in the CDR3. The V gene's germline CDR1 is SGHNT and CDR2 YYREEE (reference sequence). The CDR3, as DNA: TGTGCCAGCAGCTCAAGGACAGGGGGTTCCGGAGCTTTCTTT. Its translation: CASSSRTGGSGAFF.

The chain joins TRBV5-1 to TRBJ2-2; a weak D match, TRBD2 (5 bases). The CDR3 spans 16 residues. Germline-derived CDR1 and CDR2 are SGHRS and YFSETQ. V lost 4 bases and J lost 2, with 15 bases in between. CDR3 amino acids: CASSRGDGLNTGELFF. The CDR3 region has the DNA TGCGCCAGCAGCCGGGGAGACGGTCTCAACACCGGGGAGCTGTTTTTT.

This clone was detected a few times. The V gene is TRBV5-1, the J gene TRBJ2-5; no clear D gene. CDR1 and CDR2 from the germline V gene are SGHRS and YFSETQ. The CDR3 runs 13 residues. The ends were cut back, 1 base at V and 5 bases at J, with 9 bases in the middle. The CDR3 DNA reads TGCGCCAGCAGCTTGAACAGTCTGGAGACCCAGTACTTC. Amino acid sequence: CASSLNSLETQYF.

This chain connects TRBV11-3 to TRBJ2-3, with D uncertain. CDR1 SGHNT and CDR2 YENEEA come from the germline V gene. V lost 5 bases to trimming and J lost 2 bases, with 17 bases between them. The CDR3 totals 16 residues. The DNA for the CDR3 is TGTGCCAGCAGCCCCAGCGACGACTCATACACAGATACGCAGTATTTT. Its translation is CASSPSDDSYTDTQYF.